This T cell receptor beta chain derives from a study of cytomegalovirus exposure and HLA in healthy donors. General study findings and limits: Earlier analysis found most TCR beta V segments productive about 87% or about 30% of the time. Common viral pathogens seemed to be connected with several of the most significant clusters, according to a later analysis. Beyond CMV serostatus, there was no information to go on about immune exposure.

Primers included in the PCR were 60 Vbeta and 13 Jbeta primers. In the study's own analysis: As a later analysis found, there were tens of millions of unique TCR beta chains, of which roughly 11 million were shared. The table came from immunoSEQ multiplex PCR; TCRdb's copy has only in-frame clones and leaves some out. The V and J calls and clone size were taken over from that table, and D and trimming were inferred from the DNA. Of about 160,000 clones in the sample, around 72% were seen once. The V gene end was trimmed by 4 bases and the J gene end by 6 bases; junction bases not matched to a gene: 13. The V gene's germline CDR1 is SGHNT and CDR2 YYREEE (reference sequence). This CDR3 region has 15 residues. Worth noting for this clone: Its antigen remains unknown.

Sequenced: PBMCs. V usage is TRBV5-4 and J usage is TRBJ2-7; 7 positions match TRBD2. The clonotype originates from a female donor in good health and CMV-seronegative. The CDR3 DNA sequence: TGTGCCAGCAGCATCGGACTAGAGGGGAGGGGCGAGCAGTACTTC. It yields the protein CASSIGLEGRGEQYF.